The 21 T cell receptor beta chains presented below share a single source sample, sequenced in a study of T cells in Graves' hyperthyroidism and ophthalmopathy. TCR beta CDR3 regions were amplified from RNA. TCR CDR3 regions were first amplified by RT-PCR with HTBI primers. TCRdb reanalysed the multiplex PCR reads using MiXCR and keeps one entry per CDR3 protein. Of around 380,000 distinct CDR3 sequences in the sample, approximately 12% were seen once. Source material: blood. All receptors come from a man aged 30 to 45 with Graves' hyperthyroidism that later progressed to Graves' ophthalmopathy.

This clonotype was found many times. This chain's CDR3 is CASSELPHTEAFF. CDR3 in DNA: TGTGCCAGCAGTGAACTTCCCCACACTGAAGCTTTCTTT. The chain has TRBV6-1 and TRBJ1-1; D remains unclear. The CDR3 has 13 amino acids. The germline V gene encodes CDR1 MNHNS and CDR2 SASEGT. V was pared by 2 bases and J by 3 bases, with 7 bases between.

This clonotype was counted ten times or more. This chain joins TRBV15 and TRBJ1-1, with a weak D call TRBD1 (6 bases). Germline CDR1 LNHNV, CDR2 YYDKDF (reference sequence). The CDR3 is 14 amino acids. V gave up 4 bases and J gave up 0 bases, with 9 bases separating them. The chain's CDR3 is CATSNGQMNTEAFF. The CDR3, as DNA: TGTGCCACCAGCAACGGACAGATGAACACTGAAGCTTTCTTT.

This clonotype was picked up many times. This chain's CDR3 is CASSLNSGGGNEQFF. For the CDR3, the DNA is TGTGCCAGCAGTTTGAATAGCGGGGGGGGGAATGAGCAGTTCTTC. This chain links TRBV12-3 or TRBV12-4 with TRBJ2-1; 11 positions match TRBD2. Trimming removed 3 bases from V and 7 bases from J; junction bases left unmatched: 5. CDR3 length: 15 residues.

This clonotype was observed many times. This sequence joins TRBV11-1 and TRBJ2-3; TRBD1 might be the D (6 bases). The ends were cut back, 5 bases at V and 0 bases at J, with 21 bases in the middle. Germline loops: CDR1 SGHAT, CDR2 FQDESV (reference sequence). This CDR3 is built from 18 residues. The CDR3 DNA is TGTGCCAGCAGCCCCCGACAGGTTTTAACCACTAGCACAGATACGCAGTATTTT. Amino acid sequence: CASSPRQVLTTSTDTQYF.

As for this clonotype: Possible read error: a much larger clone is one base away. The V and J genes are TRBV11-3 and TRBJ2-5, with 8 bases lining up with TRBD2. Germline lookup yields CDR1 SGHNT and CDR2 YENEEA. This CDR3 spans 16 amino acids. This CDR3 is CAGSPLGAGDQETQYF. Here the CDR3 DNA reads TGTGCCGGCAGCCCCCTAGGAGCGGGGGATCAAGAGACCCAGTACTTC.

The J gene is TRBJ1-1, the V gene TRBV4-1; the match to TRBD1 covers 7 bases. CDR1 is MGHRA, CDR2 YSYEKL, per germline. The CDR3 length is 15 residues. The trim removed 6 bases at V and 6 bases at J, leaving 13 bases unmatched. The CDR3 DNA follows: TGCGCCAGCAGATTCACAGGGGCGAAGGAGTCTGAAGCTTTCTTT. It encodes CASRFTGAKESEAFF.

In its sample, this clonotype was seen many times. CDR3 protein: CASSEPGTVETQYF. The DNA of the CDR3 is TGTGCCAGCAGTGAACCCGGGACTGTTGAGACCCAGTACTTC. The J gene is TRBJ2-5, the V gene TRBV2; a weak D match, TRBD2 (6 bases). The length of the CDR3 is 14 residues. Trimming removed 2 bases from V and 5 bases from J, with 12 bases in between. Germline V gene data show CDR1 as SNHLY and CDR2 as FYNNEI.

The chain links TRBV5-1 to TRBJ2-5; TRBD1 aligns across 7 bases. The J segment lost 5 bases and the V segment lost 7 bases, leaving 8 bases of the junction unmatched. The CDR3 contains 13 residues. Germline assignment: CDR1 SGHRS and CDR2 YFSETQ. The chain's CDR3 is CASRTRTGETQYF. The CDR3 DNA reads TGCGCCAGCCGAACGAGGACAGGCGAGACCCAGTACTTC.

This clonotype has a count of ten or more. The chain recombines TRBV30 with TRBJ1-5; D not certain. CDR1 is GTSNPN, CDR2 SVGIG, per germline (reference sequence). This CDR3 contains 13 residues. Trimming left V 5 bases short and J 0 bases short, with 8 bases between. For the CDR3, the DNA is TGTGCCTGGGACAAGAATAGCAATCAGCCCCAGCATTTT. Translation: CAWDKNSNQPQHF. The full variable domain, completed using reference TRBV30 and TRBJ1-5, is SQTIHQWPATLVQPVGSPLSLECTVEGTSNPNLYWYRQAAGRGLQLLFYSVGIGQISSEVPQNLSASRPQDRQFILSSKKLLLSDSGFYLCAWDKNSNQPQHFGDGTRLSIL.

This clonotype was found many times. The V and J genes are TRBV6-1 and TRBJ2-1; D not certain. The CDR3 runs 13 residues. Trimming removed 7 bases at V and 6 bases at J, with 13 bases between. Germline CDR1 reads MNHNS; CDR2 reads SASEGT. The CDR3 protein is CASTLFWGNEQFF. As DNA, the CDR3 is TGTGCCAGCACATTATTTTGGGGCAATGAGCAGTTCTTC.

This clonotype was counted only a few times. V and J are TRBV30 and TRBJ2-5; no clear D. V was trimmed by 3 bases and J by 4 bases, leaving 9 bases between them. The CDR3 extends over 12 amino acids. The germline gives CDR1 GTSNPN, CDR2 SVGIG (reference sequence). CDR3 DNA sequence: TGTGCCTGGAGGCAGTACGGAGAGACCCAGTACTTC. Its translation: CAWRQYGETQYF.

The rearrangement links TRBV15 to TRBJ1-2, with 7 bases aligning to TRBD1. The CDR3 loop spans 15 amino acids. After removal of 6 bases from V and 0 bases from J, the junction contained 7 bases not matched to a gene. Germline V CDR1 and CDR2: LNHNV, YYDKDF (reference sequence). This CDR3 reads CATSHWDSTNYGYTF. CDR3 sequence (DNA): TGTGCCACCAGTCACTGGGACAGCACTAACTATGGCTACACCTTC. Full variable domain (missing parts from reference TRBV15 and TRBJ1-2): DAMVIQNPRYQVTQFGKPVTLSCSQTLNHNVMYWYQQKSSQAPKLLFHYYDKDFNNEADTPDNFQSRRPNTSFCFLDIRSPGLGDTAMYLCATSHWDSTNYGYTFGSGTRLTVV.

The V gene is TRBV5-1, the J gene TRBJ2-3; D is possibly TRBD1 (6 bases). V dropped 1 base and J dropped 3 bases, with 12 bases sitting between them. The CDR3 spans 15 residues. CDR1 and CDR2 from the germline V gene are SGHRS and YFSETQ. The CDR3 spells CASSLLGHLTDTQYF. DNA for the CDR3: TGCGCCAGCAGCTTGTTGGGACACCTAACAGATACGCAGTATTTT.

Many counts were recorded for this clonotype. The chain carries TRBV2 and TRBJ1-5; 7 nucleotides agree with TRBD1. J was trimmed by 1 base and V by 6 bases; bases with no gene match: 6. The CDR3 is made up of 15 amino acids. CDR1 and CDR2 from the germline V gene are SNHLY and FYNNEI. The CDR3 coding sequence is TGTGCCAGCAGGGCGACAGGGACCAGCAATCAGCCCCAGCATTTT. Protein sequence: CASRATGTSNQPQHF.

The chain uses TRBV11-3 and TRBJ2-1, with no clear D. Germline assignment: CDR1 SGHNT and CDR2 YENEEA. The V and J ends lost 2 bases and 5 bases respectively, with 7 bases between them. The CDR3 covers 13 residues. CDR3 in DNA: TGTGCCAGCAGCTTAAAAGGTCACAATGAGCAGTTCTTC. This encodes CASSLKGHNEQFF. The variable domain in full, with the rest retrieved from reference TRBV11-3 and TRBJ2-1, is EAGVVQSPRYKIIEKKQPVAFWCNPISGHNTLYWYLQNLGQGPELLIRYENEEAVDDSQLPKDRFSAERLKGVDSTLKIQPAELGDSAVYLCASSLKGHNEQFFGPGTRLTVL.

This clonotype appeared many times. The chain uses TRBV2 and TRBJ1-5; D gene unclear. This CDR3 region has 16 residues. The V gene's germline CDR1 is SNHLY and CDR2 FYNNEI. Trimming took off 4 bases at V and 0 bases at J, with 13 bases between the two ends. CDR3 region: CASSASRLNSNQPQHF. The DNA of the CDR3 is TGTGCCAGCAGTGCCAGTCGACTGAATAGCAATCAGCCCCAGCATTTT.

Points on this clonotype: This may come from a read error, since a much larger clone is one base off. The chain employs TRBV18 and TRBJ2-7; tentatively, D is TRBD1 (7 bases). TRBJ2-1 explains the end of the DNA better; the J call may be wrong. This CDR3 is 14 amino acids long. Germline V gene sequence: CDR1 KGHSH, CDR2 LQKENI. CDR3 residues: CASSRRGRPYEQFF. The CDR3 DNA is TGTGCCAGCTCACGGAGGGGGCGGCCCTACGAGCAGTTCTTC.

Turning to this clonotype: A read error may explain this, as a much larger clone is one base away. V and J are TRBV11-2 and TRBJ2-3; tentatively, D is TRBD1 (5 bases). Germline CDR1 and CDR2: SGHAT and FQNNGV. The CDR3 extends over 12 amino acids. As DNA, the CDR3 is TGTGCCAGCAGCTTCACTACAGGTACGCAGTATTTT. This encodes CASSFTTGTQYF.

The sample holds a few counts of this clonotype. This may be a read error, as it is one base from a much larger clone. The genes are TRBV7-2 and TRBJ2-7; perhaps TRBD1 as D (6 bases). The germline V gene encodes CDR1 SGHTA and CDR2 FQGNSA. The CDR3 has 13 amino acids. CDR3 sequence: CASNLGQTYEQYF. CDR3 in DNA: TGTGCCAGCAACTTAGGACAGACCTACGAGCAGTACTTC.

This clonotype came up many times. CDR3 residues: CSVITGVGSYEQYF. CDR3 sequence (DNA): TGCAGCGTTATAACAGGGGTAGGCTCCTACGAGCAGTACTTC. The J gene is TRBJ2-7, the V gene TRBV29-1; 7 bases match TRBD1. The CDR3 spans 14 residues. The germline gives CDR1 SQVTM, CDR2 ANQGSEA. V shed 5 bases and J 0 bases; nucleotides not matched to a gene: 7.

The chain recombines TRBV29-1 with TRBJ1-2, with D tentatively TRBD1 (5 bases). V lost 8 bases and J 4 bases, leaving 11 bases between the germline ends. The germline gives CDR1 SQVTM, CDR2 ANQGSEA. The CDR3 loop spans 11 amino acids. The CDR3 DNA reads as TGCAGCTTGGGACGGTTCTATGGCTACACCTTC. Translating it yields CSLGRFYGYTF.